The clone carrying this TCR beta chain was counted once. What it recognizes is unknown. This specimen comes from a study of cytomegalovirus exposure and HLA in healthy donors. Study outcomes and limitations: Previous analysis showed most TCR beta V segments were productive about 90% or about 30% of the time. In a later analysis, at a false discovery rate of 0.05, about 16,000 TCR beta sequences matched HLA alleles. Generally TCR sequences proved uncommon, though certain public TCRs appeared in numerous donors. The listing of 150 or so TCR beta chains classed them as cytomegalovirus-associated.

This PCR relied on a set of 60 Vbeta primers and 13 Jbeta primers. Produced via immunoSEQ multiplex PCR; TCRdb's table is partial and in-frame only. Here the sample spans about 160,000 clones, roughly 80% being singletons. J was trimmed by 6 bases and V by 4 bases; bases with no gene match: 8. CDR1 is LNHDA, CDR2 SQIVND, per germline (reference sequence). The CDR3 spans 15 residues. The chain combines TRBV19 with TRBJ2-3; TRBD2 matches at 9 bases. Sequencing was done on a sample of PBMCs. This clonotype originated in a female donor in good health and CMV-seronegative. The CDR3 DNA follows: TGTGCCAGTAGTAGCCTTAGCGGGGGCGGGGATACGCAGTATTTT. Translating it yields CASSSLSGGGDTQYF.